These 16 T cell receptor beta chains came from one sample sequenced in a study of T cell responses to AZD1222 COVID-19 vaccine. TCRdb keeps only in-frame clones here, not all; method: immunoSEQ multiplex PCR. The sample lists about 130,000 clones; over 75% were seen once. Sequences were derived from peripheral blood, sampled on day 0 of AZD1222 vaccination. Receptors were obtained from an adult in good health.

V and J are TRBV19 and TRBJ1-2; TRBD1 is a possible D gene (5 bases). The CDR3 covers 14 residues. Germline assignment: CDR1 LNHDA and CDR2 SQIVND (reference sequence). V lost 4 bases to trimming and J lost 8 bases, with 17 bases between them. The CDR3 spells CASSTRDRTMGYTF. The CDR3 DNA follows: TGTGCCAGTAGTACCCGGGACCGAACTATGGGCTACACCTTC.

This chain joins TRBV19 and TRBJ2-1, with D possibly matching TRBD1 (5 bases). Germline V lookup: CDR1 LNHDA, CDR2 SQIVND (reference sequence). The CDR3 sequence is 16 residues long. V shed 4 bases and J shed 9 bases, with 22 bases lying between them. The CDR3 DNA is TGTGCCAGTAGTAAGGAAGGGGTCCCGCCGTTTGGTGAGCAGTTCTTC. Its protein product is CASSKEGVPPFGEQFF.

CDR3 residues: CASSSWTSGGESYEQYF. The CDR3 DNA reads TGTGCCAGCAGCTCGTGGACTAGCGGGGGGGAATCCTACGAGCAGTACTTC. J is TRBJ2-7 and V is TRBV5-6; 15 nucleotides align to TRBD2. This CDR3 has 17 residues. Unmatched junction bases numbered 5, after V lost 3 bases and J lost 1 base. Germline V gene data show CDR1 as SGHDT and CDR2 as YYEEEE.

In nucleotides, the CDR3 is TGCAGCGTTGGGGACACAAACTACGAGCAGTACTTC. Its translation is CSVGDTNYEQYF. The chain has TRBV29-1 and TRBJ2-7; possibly TRBD1 for D (6 bases). The V gene's germline CDR1 is SQVTM and CDR2 ANQGSEA. The CDR3 runs 12 residues. V shed 4 bases and J shed 3 bases, with 10 bases lying between them.

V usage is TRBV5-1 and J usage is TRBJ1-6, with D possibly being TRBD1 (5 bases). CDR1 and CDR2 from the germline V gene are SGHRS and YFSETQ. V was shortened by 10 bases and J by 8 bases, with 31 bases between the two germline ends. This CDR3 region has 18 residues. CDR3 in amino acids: CAGPHDRYDRRVDSPLHF. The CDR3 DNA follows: TGCGCCGGACCACACGACAGATACGACCGGCGGGTTGATTCACCCCTCCACTTT.

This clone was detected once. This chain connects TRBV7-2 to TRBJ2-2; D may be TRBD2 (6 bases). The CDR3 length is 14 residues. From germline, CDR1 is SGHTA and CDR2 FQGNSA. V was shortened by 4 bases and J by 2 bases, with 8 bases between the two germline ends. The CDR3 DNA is TGTGCCAGCAGCTGGGACTCTAACACCGGGGAGCTGTTTTTT. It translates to CASSWDSNTGELFF.

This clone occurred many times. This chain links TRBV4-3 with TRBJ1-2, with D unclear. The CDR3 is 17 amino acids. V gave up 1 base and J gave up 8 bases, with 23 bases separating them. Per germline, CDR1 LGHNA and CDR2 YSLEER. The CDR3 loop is CASSQGRTLVASAGYTF. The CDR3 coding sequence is TGCGCCAGCAGCCAAGGGCGTACCCTCGTCGCCTCGGCAGGCTACACCTTC.

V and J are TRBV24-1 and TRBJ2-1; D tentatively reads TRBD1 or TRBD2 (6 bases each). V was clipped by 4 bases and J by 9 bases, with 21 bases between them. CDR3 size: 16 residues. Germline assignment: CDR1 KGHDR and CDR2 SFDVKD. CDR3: CATSELGREIGGEQFF. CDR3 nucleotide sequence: TGTGCCACCAGTGAGTTGGGTCGGGAGATAGGGGGTGAGCAGTTCTTC.

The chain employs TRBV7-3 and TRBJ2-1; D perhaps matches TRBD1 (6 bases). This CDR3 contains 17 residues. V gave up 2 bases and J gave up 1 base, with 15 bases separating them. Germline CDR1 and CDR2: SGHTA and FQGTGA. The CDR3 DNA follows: TGTGCCAGCAGCTTATTTGGGGGCACAGCATCCTACAATGAGCAGTTCTTC. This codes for CASSLFGGTASYNEQFF.

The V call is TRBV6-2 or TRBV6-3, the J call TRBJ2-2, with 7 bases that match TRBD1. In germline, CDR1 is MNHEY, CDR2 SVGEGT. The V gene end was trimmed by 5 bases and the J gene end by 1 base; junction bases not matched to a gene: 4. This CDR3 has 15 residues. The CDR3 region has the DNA TGTGCCAGCAGTAGAAGGGGGCAGAACACCGGGGAGCTGTTTTTT. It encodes CASSRRGQNTGELFF.

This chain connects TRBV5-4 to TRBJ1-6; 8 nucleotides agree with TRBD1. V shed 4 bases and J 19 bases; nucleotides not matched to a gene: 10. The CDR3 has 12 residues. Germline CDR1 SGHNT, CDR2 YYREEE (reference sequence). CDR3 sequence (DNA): TGTGCCAGCAGCAACGACCGGGACAGGCGGCACTTT. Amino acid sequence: CASSNDRDRRHF. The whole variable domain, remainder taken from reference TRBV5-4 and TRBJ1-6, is ETGVTQSPTHLIKTRGQQVTLRCSSQSGHNTVSWYQQALGQGPQFIFQYYREEENGRGNFPPRFSGLQFPNYSSELNVNALELDDSALYLCASSNDRDRRHFGNGTRLTVT.

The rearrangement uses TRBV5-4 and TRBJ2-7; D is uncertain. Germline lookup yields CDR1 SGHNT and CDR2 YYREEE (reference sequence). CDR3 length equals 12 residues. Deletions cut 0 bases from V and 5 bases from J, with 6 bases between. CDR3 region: CASSLDQDEQYF. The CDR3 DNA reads TGTGCCAGCAGCTTGGATCAGGACGAGCAGTACTTC.

CDR3 amino acids: CASSLRDSQETQYF. The CDR3 DNA reads TGCGCCAGCAGCCTGCGGGACTCCCAAGAGACCCAGTACTTC. The chain uses TRBV4-1 and TRBJ2-5; tentatively, D is TRBD2 (6 bases). The germline CDR1 and CDR2 sequences are MGHRA and YSYEKL. V lost 4 bases to trimming and J lost 1 base, with 10 bases between them. The CDR3 consists of 14 residues.

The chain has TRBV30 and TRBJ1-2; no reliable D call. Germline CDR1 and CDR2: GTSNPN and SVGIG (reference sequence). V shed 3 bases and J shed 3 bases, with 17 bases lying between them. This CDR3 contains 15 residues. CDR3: CAWRDQTQRDYGYTF. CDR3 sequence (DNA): TGTGCCTGGAGAGACCAGACCCAAAGGGACTATGGCTACACCTTC.

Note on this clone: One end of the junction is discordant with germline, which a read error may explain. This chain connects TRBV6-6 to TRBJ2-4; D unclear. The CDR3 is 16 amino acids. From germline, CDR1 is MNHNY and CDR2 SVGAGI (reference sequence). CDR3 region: CASSMPPRRAQNIQYF. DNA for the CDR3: TGTGCCAGCAGCATGCCTCCGCGGAGAGCCCAAAACATTCAGTACTTC.

The CDR3 bases are TGTGCCAGCAGCTCGTACGGGGCTAACTATGGCTACACCTTC. Protein: CASSSYGANYGYTF. This sequence joins TRBV5-4 and TRBJ1-2; D gene ambiguous. The germline V gene encodes CDR1 SGHNT and CDR2 YYREEE (reference sequence). V was trimmed by 3 bases and J by 0 bases, leaving 9 bases between them. There are 14 residues in the CDR3.